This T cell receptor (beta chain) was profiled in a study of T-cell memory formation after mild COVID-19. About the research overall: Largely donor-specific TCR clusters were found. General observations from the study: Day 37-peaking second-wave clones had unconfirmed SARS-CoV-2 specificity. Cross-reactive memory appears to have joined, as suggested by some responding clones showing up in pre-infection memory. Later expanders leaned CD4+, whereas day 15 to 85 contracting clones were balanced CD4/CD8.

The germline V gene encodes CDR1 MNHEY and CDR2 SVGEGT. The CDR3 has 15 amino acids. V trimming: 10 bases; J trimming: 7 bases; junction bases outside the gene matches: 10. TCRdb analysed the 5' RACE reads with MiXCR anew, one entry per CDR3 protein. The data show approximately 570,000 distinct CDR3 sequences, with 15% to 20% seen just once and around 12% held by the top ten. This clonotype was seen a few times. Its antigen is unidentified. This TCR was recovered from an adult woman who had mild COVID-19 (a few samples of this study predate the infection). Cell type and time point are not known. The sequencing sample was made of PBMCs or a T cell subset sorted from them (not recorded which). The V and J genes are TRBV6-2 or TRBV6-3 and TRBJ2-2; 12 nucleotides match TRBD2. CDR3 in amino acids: CATHQTSGRVGELFF. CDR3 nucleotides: TGTGCCACCCACCAGACTAGCGGGAGAGTCGGGGAGCTGTTTTTT.